This entry features one T cell receptor beta chain sequence. This clonotype has a count of ten or more. The clone's antigen remains unknown. Base-call qualities are not available, and no considerably larger clone is one nucleotide away. The data are from a study of T cell repertoires in cytomegalovirus infection (dated by TCRdb to the late 2010s). General notes on the study: The peptide stimulations were aimed at well-studied HLA-B-restricted epitopes as well as recently identified HLA-C-restricted CMV epitopes, whose presentation resists viral immunomodulation. Because public TCR beta signatures pointed to carriage of CMV infection together with the matching HLA type, the HLA type of each donor mattered for the analysis.

Results and caveats for the whole study, not just this receptor: The ex vivo response was dominated by HLA-C-restricted CMV-specific TCR beta clonotypes, which also provided the single most frequent clonotype in two of eight donors. Carriers of CMV infection plus the relevant HLA type were discriminated by the cumulative frequency of public TCR beta family members in the study cohort and in an independent approximately 360-donor cohort.

Taken from cysteine to phenylalanine, the CDR3 has 17 residues. The DNA shown is the 51-base CDR3, in frame from base 1. Trimming removed 5 bases from V and 1 base from J, leaving 15 bases between the germline ends. In the germline V gene, CDR1 corresponds to SGHVS and CDR2 to FNYEAQ. The treatment or condition label, as the study defines it: in vitro stimulation with specific CMV peptide epitopes to enrich CMV-specific T cells. For sequencing, an Illumina HiSeq 1500 was employed. TCRdb trimmed public reads at Q25 via fastp, called clones via MiXCR and kept in-frame beta chains. Entries are consolidated by CDR3 protein sequence, retaining the most common genes and DNA. Counted in this sample were 450,000 to 600,000 distinct CDR3 sequences; more than 30% of them appeared once. Clones ranked in the top ten supply 17% of the sample.

The material sequenced was cultured PBMCs, taken from culture after CMV antigen stimulation. The receptor was derived from a human donor in good health (CMV status not recorded). Some clones in this sample may be carry-over from other donors' samples. The receptor chain draws on TRBV7-6 and TRBJ2-6, with the D gene call left open. The DNA is TGTGCCAGCAGCCCGAAGCAACCAGGTTCTGGGGCCAACGTCCTGACTTTC. Translated, this gives CASSPKQPGSGANVLTF.